This entry lists 22 T cell receptor beta chains sequenced from one sample in a study of blood T cell repertoires in COVID-19. The protocol was immunoSEQ multiplex PCR, while the TCRdb copy is restricted to in-frame clones and leaves out a portion. The sample shows roughly 150,000 clones, 84% of them seen only once. Sequenced material: peripheral blood. These TCRs come from a woman in her fifties or sixties with acute or convalescent COVID-19.

The chain links TRBV5-1 to TRBJ1-6; no definite D call. Germline-derived CDR1 and CDR2 are SGHRS and YFSETQ. The CDR3 runs to 14 residues. The V end lost 0 bases, the J end lost 5 bases, and 6 bases lay between the germline ends. CDR3 amino acids: CASSLDTDNSPLHF. The CDR3 DNA follows: TGCGCCAGCAGCTTGGACACCGATAATTCACCCCTCCACTTT.

This clone was counted once. The genes are TRBV19 and TRBJ1-2, with a possible D match to TRBD1 (5 bases). This CDR3 spans 13 amino acids. V shed 7 bases and J shed 5 bases, with 14 bases lying between them. The germline V gene has CDR1 LNHDA and CDR2 SQIVND (reference sequence). Here the CDR3 DNA reads TGTGCCAGTATCGCAAGGGGCGATTATGGCTACACCTTC. Translated, it gives CASIARGDYGYTF. The full variable domain, its missing parts supplied by reference TRBV19 and TRBJ1-2, is DGGITQSPKYLFRKEGQNVTLSCEQNLNHDAMYWYRQDPGQGLRLIYYSQIVNDFQKGDIAEGYSVSREKKESFPLTVTSAQKNPTAFYLCASIARGDYGYTFGSGTRLTVV.

The chain uses TRBV15 and TRBJ2-1; no firm D call. V shed 0 bases and J shed 5 bases, with 14 bases lying between them. Germline V gives CDR1 LNHNV, CDR2 YYDKDF (reference sequence). There are 16 residues in the CDR3. The CDR3 DNA reads TGTGCCACCAGCAGAGATCGGGTATATTCACACAATGAGCAGTTCTTC. Amino acids: CATSRDRVYSHNEQFF.

The CDR3 protein is CASSAQMGASKTQYF. The CDR3 bases are TGTGCCAGTAGTGCCCAGATGGGGGCATCGAAGACCCAGTACTTC. V gene TRBV19 combines with J gene TRBJ2-5, with D possibly TRBD1 on 6 matching bases. The CDR3 is 15 residues long. The V end was cut by 5 bases, the J end by 6 bases, with 19 bases between. CDR1 is LNHDA, CDR2 SQIVND, per germline (reference sequence).

The rearrangement links TRBV7-2 to TRBJ1-1; tentatively, D is TRBD1 (6 bases). Germline V gene lookup returns CDR1 SGHTA and CDR2 FQGNSA. The CDR3 length is 15 residues. Trimming took 0 bases from V and 0 from J, leaving 8 bases between them. The CDR3 coding sequence is TGTGCCAGCAGCTTAGCGGGACAAATGAACACTGAAGCTTTCTTT. Translated: CASSLAGQMNTEAFF.

The V gene is TRBV13, the J gene TRBJ2-1, with 9 bases that match TRBD2. CDR1 and CDR2 from the germline V gene are PRHDT and FYEKMQ (reference sequence). This CDR3 contains 22 residues. J lost 4 bases, V lost 0 bases, and 22 bases had no gene match. The CDR3 DNA is TGTGCCAGCAGCTTAGGCCTTAATGGGCGGGAGGGCCTGTGGACGGATTACAATGAGCAGTTCTTC. This sequence encodes CASSLGLNGREGLWTDYNEQFF.

The chain joins TRBV7-9 to TRBJ2-3; D not resolved. Germline V lookup: CDR1 SEHNR, CDR2 FQNEAQ (reference sequence). CDR3 length: 15 amino acids. V was trimmed by 5 bases and J by 0 bases, leaving 12 bases between them. CDR3 sequence (DNA): TGTGCCAGCAGCCGAAAGCAGGCTAGCACAGATACGCAGTATTTT. Encoded protein: CASSRKQASTDTQYF.

This clone was detected only once. The chain uses TRBV4-3 and TRBJ2-3; possibly TRBD1 for D (6 bases). Trimming left V 2 bases short and J 0 bases short, with 6 bases between. CDR3 length equals 14 residues. Germline V gene lookup returns CDR1 LGHNA and CDR2 YSLEER. This CDR3 is CASSQQGSTDTQYF. The CDR3 nucleotides read TGCGCCAGCAGCCAACAGGGGAGCACAGATACGCAGTATTTT.

The chain carries TRBV7-9 and TRBJ1-4; D might be TRBD1 (5 bases). The CDR3 is 14 amino acids. Trimming removed 5 bases at V and 5 bases at J, with 12 bases between. Germline loops: CDR1 SEHNR, CDR2 FQNEAQ (reference sequence). The CDR3 here is CASSLDSLNEKLFF. The DNA for the CDR3 is TGTGCCAGCAGCCTCGACAGCCTCAATGAAAAACTGTTTTTT.

The V call is TRBV9, the J call TRBJ1-1, with TRBD1 matching over 7 bases. Trimming at V came to 4 bases and at J to 1 base, leaving 4 bases not matched to a gene. Germline V lookup: CDR1 SGDLS, CDR2 YYNGEE. The CDR3 totals 14 residues. CDR3 DNA sequence: TGTGCCAGCAGCCCAGGGACAGCGAACACTGAAGCTTTCTTT. Protein product: CASSPGTANTEAFF.

The chain uses TRBV29-1 and TRBJ1-3; 10 bases fit TRBD1. Trimming removed 4 bases from V and 2 bases from J; junction bases left unmatched: 2. The CDR3 totals 14 residues. Germline V gives CDR1 SQVTM, CDR2 ANQGSEA. The CDR3 DNA sequence: TGCAGCGTTGTCGACAGGGGGCCTGGAAACACCATATATTTT. It translates to CSVVDRGPGNTIYF.

The chain recombines TRBV6-2 or TRBV6-3 with TRBJ1-6; no clear D gene. CDR3 size: 12 residues. In germline, CDR1 is MNHEY, CDR2 SVGEGT. V lost 5 bases and J 11 bases, leaving 10 bases between the germline ends. The CDR3 sequence is CASSALSAPLHF. In DNA, the CDR3 is TGTGCCAGCAGTGCCCTGTCAGCACCCCTCCACTTT.

The genes are TRBV7-2 and TRBJ1-1; D gene ambiguous. Trimming took 4 bases from V and 5 from J, leaving 8 bases between them. The CDR3 extends over 12 amino acids. Germline values: CDR1 SGHTA, CDR2 FQGNSA. CDR3 nucleotides: TGTGCCAGCAGCTCACTAGGGACTGAAGCTTTCTTT. Its translation: CASSSLGTEAFF. Complete variable domain (other parts from reference TRBV7-2 and TRBJ1-1): GAGVSQSPSNKVTEKGKDVELRCDPISGHTALYWYRQSLGQGLEFLIYFQGNSAPDKSGLPSDRFSAERTGGSVSTLTIQRTQQEDSAVYLCASSSLGTEAFFGQGTRLTVV.

In the case of this clone: The sample carries other DNA sequences with the same CDR3. The chain recombines TRBV28 with TRBJ1-5; D may be TRBD1 (6 bases). This CDR3 spans 16 amino acids. The germline gives CDR1 MDHEN, CDR2 SYDVKM. Trimming left V 6 bases short and J 0 bases short, with 15 bases between. The CDR3 protein is CASSPRGGFSNQPQHF. DNA of the CDR3: TGTGCCAGCAGCCCCAGGGGAGGGTTTAGCAATCAGCCCCAGCATTTT.

V gene TRBV5-5 combines with J gene TRBJ2-2; 7 positions match TRBD1. The germline CDR1 and CDR2 sequences are SGHKS and YYEKEE (reference sequence). The CDR3 extends over 15 amino acids. V lost 4 bases and J lost 4; bases outside the gene matches: 7. The CDR3 sequence: CASSRGQIITGELFF. CDR3 DNA: TGTGCCAGCAGCAGGGGGCAAATAATCACCGGGGAGCTGTTTTTT.

V usage is TRBV19 and J usage is TRBJ1-1, with 8 nucleotides matching TRBD1. The junction had 8 bases not matched to a gene; V was cut back by 3 bases and J by 5 bases. The length of the CDR3 is 15 residues. Per the germline V gene, CDR1 is LNHDA and CDR2 is SQIVND (reference sequence). The CDR3: CASSITGGDFTEAFF. The CDR3 DNA follows: TGTGCCAGTAGTATCACAGGGGGGGATTTTACTGAAGCTTTCTTT. Looking up the rest from reference TRBV19 and TRBJ1-1 gives the full variable domain: DGGITQSPKYLFRKEGQNVTLSCEQNLNHDAMYWYRQDPGQGLRLIYYSQIVNDFQKGDIAEGYSVSREKKESFPLTVTSAQKNPTAFYLCASSITGGDFTEAFFGQGTRLTVV.

This clone has just one count. V and J are TRBV6-5 and TRBJ2-5, with 9 bases aligning to TRBD2. This CDR3 contains 14 residues. Germline trimming cut 5 bases from V and 5 bases from J; bases unmatched to any gene: 6. Looked up from germline, CDR1 is MNHEY and CDR2 is SVGAGI. For the CDR3, the DNA is TGTGCCAGCAGTCGAATGGCGGGAGGGGAGACCCAGTACTTC. Translated: CASSRMAGGETQYF.

The chain has TRBV6-5 and TRBJ2-1; 12 bases map to TRBD2. Trimming at V came to 4 bases and at J to 6 bases, leaving 7 bases not matched to a gene. This CDR3 has 16 residues. The germline V gene encodes CDR1 MNHEY and CDR2 SVGAGI. The CDR3: CASSSSGTSGCNEQFF. The DNA of the CDR3 is TGTGCCAGCAGTTCGTCCGGGACTAGCGGGTGCAATGAGCAGTTCTTC.

The V call is TRBV6-5, the J call TRBJ1-6, with a possible D match to TRBD1 (6 bases). This CDR3 has 14 residues. V lost 2 bases and J lost 7, with 9 bases in between. Germline CDR1 is MNHEY and CDR2 is SVGAGI. The CDR3 DNA reads TGTGCCAGCAGTTACGGAACAGGGAATTCACCCCTCCACTTT. Translation: CASSYGTGNSPLHF.

V gene TRBV29-1 combines with J gene TRBJ1-2, with D uncertain. This CDR3 is 12 amino acids long. Germline CDR1 SQVTM, CDR2 ANQGSEA. The V gene lost 1 base and the J gene lost 4 bases, with 7 bases spanning the gap. The CDR3 bases are TGCAGCGTTGAAGCAGGATTCTATGGCTACACCTTC. Its translation: CSVEAGFYGYTF.

J is TRBJ1-3 and V is TRBV13; tentative D call: TRBD1 (5 bases). Germline CDR1 PRHDT, CDR2 FYEKMQ (reference sequence). CDR3 length: 15 residues. The germline V and J ends were trimmed by 1 base and 6 bases, with 13 bases remaining between them. In DNA, the CDR3 is TGTGCCAGCAGCTTAGTAGGAGGAGGGGTAAACACCATATATTTT. It yields the protein CASSLVGGGVNTIYF.

The V and J genes are TRBV12-3 or TRBV12-4 and TRBJ2-7, with 7 bases fitting TRBD1. The J segment lost 3 bases and the V segment lost 6 bases, leaving 5 bases of the junction unmatched. The CDR3 is 13 amino acids. CDR3 sequence: CASSRGQNYEQYF. CDR3 coding DNA: TGTGCCAGCAGCCGGGGACAGAACTACGAGCAGTACTTC.